This T cell receptor (beta chain) was retrieved from a study of T cell responses to AZD1222 COVID-19 vaccine. At the level of the study: Analyses pooled second doses at about 4 or about 12 weeks.

Findings of the study overall: As reported, nearly half of all spike-specific TCRs target variant regions that are unmutated.

Concerning this clone itself: Antigen unknown.

Profiling relied on immunoSEQ multiplex PCR, and the TCRdb table lists in-frame clones only, not all of them. Altogether 130,000 or so clones are present, around 92% being singletons, with the ten largest covering over 2.5%. Trimming stripped 8 bases from V and 12 bases from J, with 14 bases between. The CDR3 is made up of 11 amino acids. CDR1 MDHEN and CDR2 SYDVKM come from the germline V gene. The TCR originated in an adult in good health. Sequenced material: peripheral blood, taken on day 0 of AZD1222 vaccination. The chain couples TRBV28 to TRBJ2-1, with D perhaps matching TRBD1 or TRBD2 (6 bases each). The chain's CDR3 is CASPGGAGQFF. The CDR3, as DNA: TGTGCCAGCCCCGGGGGCGCGGGGCAGTTCTTC. Filled out from reference TRBV28 and TRBJ2-1, the complete variable domain reads DVKVTQSSRYLVKRTGEKVFLECVQDMDHENMFWYRQDPGLGLRLIYFSYDVKMKEKGDIPEGYSVSREKKERFSLILESASTNQTSMYLCASPGGAGQFFGPGTRLTVL.